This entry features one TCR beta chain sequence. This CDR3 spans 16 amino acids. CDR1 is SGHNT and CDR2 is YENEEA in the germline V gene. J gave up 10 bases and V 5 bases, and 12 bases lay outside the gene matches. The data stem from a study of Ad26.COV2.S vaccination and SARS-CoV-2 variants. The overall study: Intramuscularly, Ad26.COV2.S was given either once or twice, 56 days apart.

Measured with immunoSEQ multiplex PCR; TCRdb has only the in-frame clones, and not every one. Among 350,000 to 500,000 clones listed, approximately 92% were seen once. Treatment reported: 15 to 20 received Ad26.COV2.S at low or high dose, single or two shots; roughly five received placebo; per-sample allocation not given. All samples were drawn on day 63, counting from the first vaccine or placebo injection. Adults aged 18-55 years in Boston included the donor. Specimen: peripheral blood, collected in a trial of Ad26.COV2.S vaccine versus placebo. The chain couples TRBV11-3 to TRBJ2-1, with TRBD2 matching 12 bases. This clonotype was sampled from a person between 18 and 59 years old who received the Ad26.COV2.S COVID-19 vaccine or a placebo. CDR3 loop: CASSAGGLAGLREQFF. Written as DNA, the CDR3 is TGTGCCAGCAGCGCGGGTGGACTAGCGGGATTGCGGGAGCAGTTCTTC.